What follows are 19 T cell receptor beta chains derived from one specimen sequenced in a study of blood T cell repertoires in COVID-19. Sequencing used immunoSEQ multiplex PCR; TCRdb keeps in-frame clones, though not all of them. The data contain nearly 200,000 clones, 80% to 90% of them seen just once; the ten biggest clones take up 0.75% to 0.9%. The specimen was peripheral blood. The receptors were gathered from a woman in her 70s with acute or convalescent COVID-19.

V is TRBV19 and J is TRBJ1-3; possible D gene TRBD1, 6 bases. The length of the CDR3 is 14 residues. With 3 bases removed from V and 2 bases from J, the gap between germline ends came to 8 bases. From germline, CDR1 is LNHDA and CDR2 SQIVND (reference sequence). The CDR3 DNA reads as TGTGCCAGTAGTATTGGACAGACTGGAAACACCATATATTTT. Encoded protein: CASSIGQTGNTIYF.

The chain uses TRBV15 and TRBJ2-1; 10 nucleotides agree with TRBD2. Germline assignment: CDR1 LNHNV and CDR2 YYDKDF (reference sequence). V shed 1 base and J 5 bases; nucleotides not matched to a gene: 2. The CDR3 is 15 residues long. CDR3 sequence reads: CATSRGLAGDNEQFF. The CDR3 nucleotides read TGTGCCACCAGCAGAGGCCTAGCGGGGGACAATGAGCAGTTCTTC.

The chain links TRBV4-2 to TRBJ1-5; D uncertain. Per the germline V gene, CDR1 is LGHNA and CDR2 is YNFKEQ. Trimming took 1 base from V and 0 from J, leaving 19 bases between them. The CDR3 has 19 amino acids. The CDR3 here is CASSQVSKGMGDSNQPQHF. The CDR3 DNA reads TGTGCCAGCAGCCAAGTATCGAAAGGAATGGGCGATAGCAATCAGCCCCAGCATTTT.

The V gene is TRBV7-2, the J gene TRBJ1-2; 7 nucleotides line up with TRBD1. Germline V gives CDR1 SGHTA, CDR2 FQGNSA. The V segment lost 5 bases and the J segment 8 bases; nucleotides outside the gene matches: 8. The CDR3 covers 13 residues. CDR3 in amino acids: CASSPDRVVGYTF. CDR3 nucleotides: TGTGCCAGCAGCCCCGACAGGGTTGTCGGCTACACCTTC.

The chain uses TRBV11-3 and TRBJ2-3; a possible D gene is TRBD2 (5 bases). The CDR3 is 16 amino acids. Germline V gene data show CDR1 as SGHNT and CDR2 as YENEEA. The germline V and J ends were trimmed by 6 bases and 2 bases, with 18 bases remaining between them. Here the CDR3 DNA reads TGTGCCAGCAGGCAGATGAGGGCTAGCAACACAGATACGCAGTATTTT. This sequence encodes CASRQMRASNTDTQYF.

The CDR3 sequence: CASSYSGSGDIQYF. The CDR3 DNA is TGTGCCAGCAGCTATAGCGGGAGTGGGGACATTCAGTACTTC. V is TRBV13 and J is TRBJ2-4; 9 bases fit TRBD2. The germline CDR1 and CDR2 sequences are PRHDT and FYEKMQ (reference sequence). The CDR3 runs to 14 residues. The V and J ends lost 4 bases and 8 bases, in that order; junction bases with no gene match: 6. Combining the CDR3 with reference TRBV13 and TRBJ2-4 gives the whole variable domain AAGVIQSPRHLIKEKRETATLKCYPIPRHDTVYWYQQGPGQDPQFLISFYEKMQSDKGSIPDRFSAQQFSDYHSELNMSSLELGDSALYFCASSYSGSGDIQYFGAGTRLSVL.

The chain uses TRBV5-1 and TRBJ2-5; D gene unclear. The V end lost 5 bases, the J end lost 2 bases, and 25 bases lay between the germline ends. Germline CDR1 is SGHRS and CDR2 is YFSETQ. The CDR3 covers 18 residues. CDR3 in amino acids: CASSLNIPGRSDQETQYF. The CDR3 coding sequence is TGCGCCAGCAGTTTGAATATCCCGGGTCGCTCAGATCAAGAGACCCAGTACTTC.

This clone appeared a single time. This chain connects TRBV10-3 to TRBJ1-1; 7 nucleotides agree with TRBD1. In germline, CDR1 is ENHRY, CDR2 SYGVKD. The CDR3 spans 14 residues. Trimming removed 7 bases from V and 1 base from J; junction bases left unmatched: 6. The CDR3 DNA reads as TGTGCCATCACCGGACAGGAATCGAACACTGAAGCTTTCTTT. It yields the protein CAITGQESNTEAFF.

J is TRBJ2-3 and V is TRBV29-1; 7 positions agree with TRBD2. This CDR3 comprises 14 residues. J gave up 4 bases and V 2 bases, and 6 bases lay outside the gene matches. The germline CDR1 and CDR2 sequences are SQVTM and ANQGSEA. In DNA, the CDR3 is TGCAGCGTTGAACTAGCGGACTATTCAGATACGCAGTATTTT. Its protein product is CSVELADYSDTQYF.

This clone was picked up a small number of times. For the CDR3, the DNA is TGTGCCAGCAGCCTCGGGGGGGATGAAAAACTGTTTTTT. Residues: CASSLGGDEKLFF. The V call is TRBV5-5, the J call TRBJ1-4; tentatively, D is TRBD1 (5 bases). Germline CDR1 SGHKS, CDR2 YYEKEE (reference sequence). The CDR3 has 13 residues. With 4 bases removed from V and 6 bases from J, the gap between germline ends came to 10 bases.

The J gene is TRBJ2-3, the V gene TRBV7-2; the D is unclear. The CDR3 covers 15 residues. CDR1 and CDR2 from the germline V gene are SGHTA and FQGNSA. Trimming removed 3 bases from V and 0 bases from J, with 10 bases in between. The CDR3 nucleotides read TGTGCCAGCAGCTTGCGAGCCGGGAGCACAGATACGCAGTATTTT. Its translation: CASSLRAGSTDTQYF.

This chain's CDR3 is CATSRGGQGTNEQFF. CDR3 coding DNA: TGTGCCACCAGCAGAGGGGGACAGGGAACCAATGAGCAGTTCTTC. The chain recombines TRBV15 with TRBJ2-1; TRBD1 agrees at 9 bases. The junction had 4 bases not matched to a gene; V was cut back by 1 base and J by 6 bases. CDR3 length: 15 residues. CDR1 LNHNV and CDR2 YYDKDF come from the germline V gene (reference sequence).

V gene TRBV5-1 combines with J gene TRBJ1-3; maybe TRBD1 (5 bases). The V gene's germline CDR1 is SGHRS and CDR2 YFSETQ. The CDR3 extends over 13 amino acids. Trimming pared 3 bases from V and 4 bases from J, leaving 8 bases between. CDR3 nucleotide sequence: TGCGCCAGCAGCTCCAGGGTAGGAAACACCATATATTTT. Encoded protein: CASSSRVGNTIYF. Using reference TRBV5-1 and TRBJ1-3 for the parts outside the CDR3, the full variable domain is KAGVTQTPRYLIKTRGQQVTLSCSPISGHRSVSWYQQTPGQGLQFLFEYFSETQRNKGNFPGRFSGRQFSNSRSEMNVSTLELGDSALYLCASSSRVGNTIYFGEGSWLTVV.

The genes are TRBV11-1 and TRBJ1-2; D may be TRBD1 (6 bases). From germline, CDR1 is SGHAT and CDR2 FQDESV (reference sequence). V was cut by 2 bases and J by 6 bases, with 13 bases left in between. There are 14 residues in the CDR3. The CDR3 protein is CASSLRTAYDGYTF. The CDR3 DNA reads as TGTGCCAGCAGCTTAAGGACAGCCTATGATGGCTACACCTTC.

The chain links TRBV28 to TRBJ1-2; 9 bases agree with TRBD1. CDR1 is MDHEN, CDR2 SYDVKM, per germline. V shed 8 bases, J shed 1 base, and the junction held 8 bases outside the gene matches. The CDR3 sequence is 15 residues long. CDR3 region: CASQTGQGDNYGYTF. The CDR3 coding sequence is TGTGCCAGCCAAACGGGACAGGGTGATAACTATGGCTACACCTTC.

CDR3 region: CASSLRTSGLQETQYF. The DNA for the CDR3 is TGTGCCAGCAGCCTCCGGACTAGCGGACTCCAAGAGACCCAGTACTTC. The chain carries TRBV5-4 and TRBJ2-5; 10 bases line up with TRBD2. This CDR3 contains 16 residues. The germline CDR1 and CDR2 sequences are SGHNT and YYREEE (reference sequence). Trimming cost V 4 bases and J 1 base; bases outside gene matches: 7.

This chain connects TRBV5-1 to TRBJ2-7; a weak D match, TRBD2 (6 bases). V was shortened by 7 bases and J by 1 base, with 15 bases between the two germline ends. This CDR3 has 14 amino acids. Germline assignment: CDR1 SGHRS and CDR2 YFSETQ. CDR3 sequence (DNA): TGCGCCAGCGGAGGGACCGCGGGTTCCTACGAGCAGTACTTC. Amino acids: CASGGTAGSYEQYF.

The V and J genes are TRBV18 and TRBJ2-7; D not certain. The CDR3 sequence is 12 residues long. Between the trimmed V and J ends, which lost 2 bases and 4 bases, there was a span of 6 bases. Per the germline V gene, CDR1 is KGHSH and CDR2 is LQKENI. CDR3 amino acids: CASSPTIYEQYF. In DNA, the CDR3 is TGTGCCAGCTCACCAACTATTTACGAGCAGTACTTC.

This clone has just one count. J is TRBJ2-5 and V is TRBV4-1; D not certain. This CDR3 has 15 amino acids. In germline, CDR1 is MGHRA, CDR2 YSYEKL. Trimming stripped 1 base from V and 4 bases from J, with 13 bases between. For the CDR3, the DNA is TGCGCCAGCAGCCAAGGCCCCACTATTTTAGAGACCCAGTACTTC. Encoded protein: CASSQGPTILETQYF.